A selection of T cell receptor beta chains follows, all from one sample in a study of PD-1 blockade in mismatch repair-deficient tumors. Libraries were prepared by immunoSEQ multiplex PCR; TCRdb keeps only in-frame clonotypes and omits some of them. Seen here are about 130,000 clones, 88% observed once, and the top ten hold 12%. The starting material was peripheral blood, obtained approximately 72 weeks after starting pembrolizumab. The source of these receptors is an adult with mismatch repair-deficient cancer. The CDR3 runs from the conserved cysteine through the conserved F or W. The order of the fields is clone size, J gene, V gene, D gene, CDR3 length, CDR3 DNA, CDR3 protein. The D gene is left open where the match is weak. Clone sizes are given selectively: once, few, many, or a class where the clone is expanded.

NA	TRBJ2-7	TRBV4-1	NA	11	TGCGCCAGCAGCCACAGGTACGAGCAGTACTTC	CASSHRYEQYF
NA	TRBJ2-5	TRBV29-1	NA	14	TGCAGCGTTGATCTAGAATTTTGGGGGGAGACCCAGTACTTC	CSVDLEFWGETQYF
NA	TRBJ2-7	TRBV11-2	TRBD1	14	TGTGCCAGCAGTTTTAGGGGACAGCTCTACGAGCAGTACTTC	CASSFRGQLYEQYF
NA	TRBJ2-3	TRBV19	NA	15	TGTGCCAGTAGCCCGGCGAGGGGGGGCACAGATACGCAGTATTTT	CASSPARGGTDTQYF
NA	TRBJ2-3	TRBV5-4	NA	15	TGTGCCAGCAGCTCTGGGGTTGCTAGCACAGATACGCAGTATTTT	CASSSGVASTDTQYF
NA	TRBJ2-5	TRBV30	NA	13	TGTGCCTGGAGTGTTGCCAGGGCGGAGACCCAGTACTTC	CAWSVARAETQYF
NA	TRBJ1-1	TRBV27	NA	16	TGTGCCAGCAGTTCCTTGGGGGGACCCCAGAACACTGAAGCTTTCTTT	CASSSLGGPQNTEAFF
NA	TRBJ2-7	TRBV5-1	TRBD1	15	TGCGCCAGCAGCTTCAGGACAGGGGAAGCCTACGAGCAGTACTTC	CASSFRTGEAYEQYF
once	TRBJ2-2	TRBV7-3	NA	14	TGTGCCAGCAGCTCGTCTAAGGTGACCGGGGAGCTGTTTTTT	CASSSSKVTGELFF
NA	TRBJ1-4	TRBV10-3	TRBD1	16	TGTGCCATTTCCCCTGGACAGGGCGGAACTAATGAAAAACTGTTTTTT	CAISPGQGGTNEKLFF
few	TRBJ1-2	TRBV4-1	TRBD1	14	TGCGCCAGCAGCCCGGGGACAGCTAACTATGGCTACACCTTC	CASSPGTANYGYTF
NA	TRBJ2-2	TRBV27	NA	16	TGTGCCAGCAGTGCTCTTCATACTATTTACACCGGGGAGCTGTTTTTT	CASSALHTIYTGELFF
NA	TRBJ2-3	TRBV19	NA	12	TGTGCCAGTAGTTGGCAGACGAATACGCAGTATTTT	CASSWQTNTQYF
NA	TRBJ2-1	TRBV27	TRBD1	15	TGTGCCAGCGGCCGGGACAGGGAAATATACAATGAGCAGTTCTTC	CASGRDREIYNEQFF
few	TRBJ2-2	TRBV4-1	NA	15	TGCGCCAGCAGCCACGGGGCAGGGTACACCGGGGAGCTGTTTTTT	CASSHGAGYTGELFF
NA	TRBJ1-2	TRBV4-3	NA	16	TGCGCCAGCAGCCAAGAGTGGTCGAACAGACGCTATGGCTACACCTTC	CASSQEWSNRRYGYTF
NA	TRBJ2-5	TRBV19	TRBD1	13	TGTGCCAGTAGTACCACAGGGGCAGAGACCCAGTACTTC	CASSTTGAETQYF
NA	TRBJ2-2	TRBV11-3	NA	14	TGTGCCAGCAGCTTAGTTATAGGGACCGGGGAGCTGTTTTTT	CASSLVIGTGELFF
NA	TRBJ1-2	TRBV11-3	NA	16	TGTGCCAGCAGCTTAGTCGGTCAGGGGTCTAACTATGGCTACACCTTC	CASSLVGQGSNYGYTF
once	TRBJ2-7	TRBV9	TRBD1	14	TGTGCCAGCAGCCCATGGGACAGGGACTACGAGCAGTACTTC	CASSPWDRDYEQYF